This T cell receptor (beta chain) was sequenced during a study of blood T cells in healthy people across ages. The second PCR ran roughly 7 to 11 cycles with a sample-barcoded 5' primer and J-beta primers. Each CDR3 protein gets one entry after TCRdb re-called the 5' RACE reads with MiXCR. The repertoire includes 1.8 million or so distinct CDR3 sequences, roughly two fifths of them detected once, and about 21% sits in the top ten. This clonotype has at least ten counts. Its antigen is unidentified. Study-wide results and caveats: Long-lived donors had more naive CD4+ cells and higher diversity than aged donors.

The CDR3 is 9 amino acids. From germline, CDR1 is SQVTM and CDR2 ANQGSEA. Trimming left V 6 bases short and J 8 bases short, with 7 bases between. This TCR was recovered from a human donor in good health. Sequenced: blood. The V call is TRBV29-1, the J call TRBJ1-2; D gene uncertain. The CDR3 nucleotides are TGCAGCGTCCCGGGAGGCTACACCTTC. Translating gives CSVPGGYTF.